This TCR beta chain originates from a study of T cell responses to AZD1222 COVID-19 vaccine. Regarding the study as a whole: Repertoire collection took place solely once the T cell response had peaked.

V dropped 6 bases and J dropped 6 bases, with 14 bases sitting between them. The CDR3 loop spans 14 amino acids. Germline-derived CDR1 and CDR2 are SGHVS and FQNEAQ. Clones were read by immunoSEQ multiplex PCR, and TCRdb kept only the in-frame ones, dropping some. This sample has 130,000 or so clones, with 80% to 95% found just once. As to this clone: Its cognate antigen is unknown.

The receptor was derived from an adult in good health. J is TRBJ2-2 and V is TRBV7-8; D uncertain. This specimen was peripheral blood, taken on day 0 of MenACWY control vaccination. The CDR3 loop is CASRLTTFSGELFF. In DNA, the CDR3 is TGTGCCAGCAGATTGACCACTTTCTCCGGGGAGCTGTTTTTT.